This TCR beta chain was obtained from a study of siplizumab effects on memory and regulatory T cells. This table comes from immunoSEQ multiplex PCR, and its TCRdb copy is limited to in-frame clones, with some not included. The sample has some 100,000 clones; about nine tenths are singletons. V was cut by 0 bases and J by 4 bases, with 10 bases left in between. CDR3 length: 15 amino acids. Germline V CDR1 and CDR2: MNHNY, SVGAGI (reference sequence). The TCR comes from a human donor in good health. The rearrangement joins TRBV6-6 to TRBJ2-1; unclear D gene. Input material: non-Treg CD4+ T cells sorted from blood. Here the CDR3 reads CASSYSKDVYNEQFF. CDR3 in DNA: TGTGCCAGCAGTTACTCGAAGGACGTTTACAATGAGCAGTTCTTC.